This T cell receptor (beta chain) was obtained from a study of response to subunit inactivated influenza vaccine. This CDR3 is built from 14 residues. Germline V CDR1 and CDR2: LNHDA, SQIVND (reference sequence). The V and J ends lost 4 bases and 0 bases respectively, with 9 bases between them. This clonotype has only a few counts. TCRdb re-called the RT-PCR reads with MiXCR, one entry per CDR3 protein. This sample has 400,000 to 650,000 distinct CDR3 sequences, with 6% to 9% found just once. The material sequenced was PBMCs from blood, taken roughly 24 months after vaccination. The chain is built from TRBV19 and TRBJ1-1; D is ambiguous. The TCR comes from a man between 50 and 70 years old who received an inactivated influenza vaccine. The CDR3 loop is CASSNPRLNTEAFF. Written as DNA, the CDR3 is TGTGCCAGTAGTAACCCCCGACTGAACACTGAAGCTTTCTTT.